Each of the 13 T cell receptor beta chains below was sequenced from the same sample in a study of response to subunit inactivated influenza vaccine. TCRdb analysed the RT-PCR reads with MiXCR anew, one entry per CDR3 protein. In the table there are 550,000 to 650,000 distinct CDR3 sequences, 10% to 15% of which are singletons. Sequences were derived from PBMCs from blood, sampled on the day of vaccination. The receptors come from a man aged 45-65 years who received an inactivated influenza vaccine.

The V and J genes are TRBV20-1 and TRBJ2-5; 7 nucleotides line up with TRBD2. The CDR3 runs 13 residues. Losses at the gene ends were 2 bases for V and 3 bases for J; bases not matched to a gene: 3. CDR1 and CDR2 (germline): DFQATT, SNEGSKA (reference sequence). CDR3 region: CSARQGGKETQYF. As DNA, the CDR3 is TGCAGTGCTAGACAGGGAGGGAAAGAGACCCAGTACTTC.

The table lists this clonotype with many counts. This sequence joins TRBV7-2 and TRBJ2-7; D remains unclear. Trimming took off 4 bases at V and 4 bases at J, with 14 bases between the two ends. CDR1 SGHTA and CDR2 FQGNSA come from the germline V gene. The CDR3 is 14 residues long. The CDR3 bases are TGTGCCAGCAGCTCCGAGTGGGGATTTTACGAGCAGTACTTC. As protein: CASSSEWGFYEQYF.

This clonotype has at least ten counts. This chain uses TRBV18 with TRBJ2-2; D might be TRBD1 (6 bases). The CDR3 is 15 residues long. CDR1 KGHSH and CDR2 LQKENI come from the germline V gene. The ends were cut back, 4 bases at V and 5 bases at J, with 14 bases in the middle. The CDR3 is CASSLVGAWTGELFF. The CDR3 DNA is TGTGCCAGCTCACTTGTGGGGGCTTGGACCGGGGAGCTGTTTTTT.

This clonotype showed up many times. CDR3 coding DNA: TGTGCCAGCAGTACCCTCGCGACCGTGAACACTGAAGCTTTCTTT. Translation gives CASSTLATVNTEAFF. The chain combines TRBV6-1 with TRBJ1-1; no clear D. CDR1 is MNHNS, CDR2 SASEGT, per germline. This CDR3 has 15 residues. V dropped 5 bases and J dropped 0 bases, with 13 bases sitting between them.

This rearrangement joins TRBV30 to TRBJ2-6; either TRBD1 or TRBD2 may fit D (5 bases each). The germline V gene encodes CDR1 GTSNPN and CDR2 SVGIG (reference sequence). The CDR3 extends over 15 amino acids. V lost 0 bases to trimming and J lost 2 bases, with 8 bases between them. CDR3 DNA: TGTGCCTGGAGTGTACTGGGGGCTGGGGCCAACGTCCTGACTTTC. Protein sequence: CAWSVLGAGANVLTF.

J is TRBJ2-5 and V is TRBV7-2; D tentatively fits TRBD1 or TRBD2 (5 bases each). The CDR3 is 14 residues long. Germline loops: CDR1 SGHTA, CDR2 FQGNSA. V shed 5 bases and J shed 7 bases, with 17 bases lying between them. The CDR3 region is CASSRRDPRGTQYF. Written as DNA, the CDR3 is TGTGCCAGCAGCCGCCGGGACCCCCGAGGGACCCAGTACTTC.

The sample holds a few counts of this clonotype. DNA of the CDR3: TGCAGCGTTGTGACAGGGCCAGATACGCAGTATTTT. It yields the protein CSVVTGPDTQYF. The chain carries TRBV29-1 and TRBJ2-3; 7 nucleotides align to TRBD1. After removal of 4 bases from V and 4 bases from J, the junction contained 2 bases not matched to a gene. The CDR3 sequence is 12 residues long. The germline V gene encodes CDR1 SQVTM and CDR2 ANQGSEA.

The chain uses TRBV28 and TRBJ2-1; D is possibly TRBD2 (6 bases). Germline values: CDR1 MDHEN, CDR2 SYDVKM. Trimming removed 5 bases from V and 0 bases from J, with 17 bases in between. The CDR3 contains 17 residues. CDR3 sequence (DNA): TGTGCCAGCAGTGCTTCGGAGGGCCCAAGCTCCTACAATGAGCAGTTCTTC. Translation gives CASSASEGPSSYNEQFF. Complete variable domain (other parts from reference TRBV28 and TRBJ2-1): DVKVTQSSRYLVKRTGEKVFLECVQDMDHENMFWYRQDPGLGLRLIYFSYDVKMKEKGDIPEGYSVSREKKERFSLILESASTNQTSMYLCASSASEGPSSYNEQFFGPGTRLTVL.

This clonotype was recorded many times. This chain connects TRBV6-2 or TRBV6-3 to TRBJ1-6; 7 bases are shared with TRBD1. V was pared by 7 bases and J by 9 bases, with 12 bases of the junction left unmatched. Germline V lookup: CDR1 MNHEY, CDR2 SVGEGT. This CDR3 comprises 15 residues. CDR3 nucleotides: TGTGCCAGCATCCAAAGGACAGGTTTTGGTTCACCCCTCCACTTT. Translation gives CASIQRTGFGSPLHF.

Only a few counts were recorded for this clonotype. V is TRBV10-3 and J is TRBJ2-3, with 8 bases lining up with TRBD2. CDR1 ENHRY and CDR2 SYGVKD come from the germline V gene. This CDR3 contains 19 residues. The CDR3 nucleotides are TGTGTTTCGGAAATGCCTAGCGGGTCTCCCAGACTATGCACAGATACGCAGTATTTT. It codes for CVSEMPSGSPRLCTDTQYF.

In this sample, this clonotype turned up a few times. The genes are TRBV29-1 and TRBJ2-3; D unresolved. Trimming took off 4 bases at V and 4 bases at J, with 6 bases between the two ends. The CDR3 runs to 11 residues. Germline CDR1 and CDR2: SQVTM and ANQGSEA. Written as DNA, the CDR3 is TGCAGCGTTGGGCAGTCAGATACGCAGTATTTT. Translation: CSVGQSDTQYF.

The V gene is TRBV20-1, the J gene TRBJ1-2; 10 nucleotides line up with TRBD1. The CDR3 has 13 amino acids. Germline-derived CDR1 and CDR2 are DFQATT and SNEGSKA (reference sequence). V shed 5 bases and J 4 bases; nucleotides not matched to a gene: 4. CDR3 in DNA: TGCAGTGCTGTAGACAGGGGGCTCTATGGCTACACCTTC. It translates to CSAVDRGLYGYTF.

V gene TRBV14 combines with J gene TRBJ1-1, with D unresolved. V gave up 5 bases and J gave up 9 bases, with 13 bases separating them. Per germline, CDR1 SGHDN and CDR2 FVKESK. The CDR3 runs to 12 residues. The CDR3 here is CASSESERKAFF. CDR3 coding DNA: TGTGCCAGCAGCGAATCGGAGAGAAAAGCTTTCTTT. The variable domain in full, with the rest retrieved from reference TRBV14 and TRBJ1-1, is EAGVTQFPSHSVIEKGQTVTLRCDPISGHDNLYWYRRVMGKEIKFLLHFVKESKQDESGMPNNRFLAERTGGTYSTLKVQPAELEDSGVYFCASSESERKAFFGQGTRLTVV.